This paragraph reports one TCR beta chain. Clones were sequenced by immunoSEQ multiplex PCR, and TCRdb holds only the in-frame ones, with some missing. The table has about 350,000 clones, about 91% seen once. These data belong to a study of Ad26.COV2.S vaccination and SARS-CoV-2 variants. Germline CDR1 and CDR2: SQVTM and ANQGSEA. The V end was cut by 4 bases, the J end by 2 bases, with 9 bases between. CDR3 length: 12 residues. V is TRBV29-1 and J is TRBJ2-7, with D perhaps TRBD2 (5 bases). The sequencing used peripheral blood, collected after recovery from COVID-19. The receptor was isolated from a human donor who had recovered from COVID-19. DNA for the CDR3: TGCAGCGTTGCCGAGGGTCCCTACGAGCAGTACTTC. This translates into CSVAEGPYEQYF.